One sample yielded the 12 T cell receptor beta chains listed below, sequenced in a study of shared clonotypes between healthy human individuals. The protocol was immunoSEQ multiplex PCR, while the TCRdb copy is restricted to in-frame clones and leaves out a portion. The table lists 550,000 to 700,000 clones, around four fifths of them singletons, with around 1.8% in the top ten. Specimen: memory CD4+ T cells sorted from blood. The subset: CD45RA-negative fraction. The receptors derive from a woman under 40 in good health.

V gene TRBV13 combines with J gene TRBJ1-2; possibly TRBD1 for D (6 bases). The germline V and J ends were trimmed by 1 base and 4 bases, with 10 bases remaining between them. CDR3 length: 14 residues. Germline CDR1 reads PRHDT; CDR2 reads FYEKMQ (reference sequence). DNA of the CDR3: TGTGCCAGCAGCTTAGCGGGGGCCGGCTATGGCTACACCTTC. Translation: CASSLAGAGYGYTF.

This clone has just a few counts. This chain joins TRBV11-2 and TRBJ1-1; D call uncertain. V lost 3 bases to trimming and J lost 0 bases, with 8 bases between them. The CDR3 contains 14 residues. Germline CDR1 reads SGHAT; CDR2 reads FQNNGV. CDR3 sequence: CASSFGGMNTEAFF. The DNA for the CDR3 is TGTGCCAGCAGCTTCGGCGGAATGAACACTGAAGCTTTCTTT.

J is TRBJ1-4 and V is TRBV4-1, with TRBD1 matching 9 bases. The V gene's germline CDR1 is MGHRA and CDR2 YSYEKL. V gave up 5 bases and J gave up 7 bases; unmatched junction bases: 8. The CDR3 extends over 15 amino acids. The CDR3 protein is CASSTHRGPAEKLFF. Written as DNA, the CDR3 is TGCGCCAGCAGCACCCACAGGGGGCCGGCTGAAAAACTGTTTTTT.

The rearrangement links TRBV7-2 to TRBJ2-1; 8 bases match TRBD2. J was trimmed by 5 bases and V by 5 bases; bases with no gene match: 8. The length of the CDR3 is 15 residues. Germline V gene lookup returns CDR1 SGHTA and CDR2 FQGNSA. The CDR3 reads CASSHNVLADNEQFF. CDR3 sequence (DNA): TGTGCCAGCAGCCATAATGTACTAGCGGACAATGAGCAGTTCTTC.

The chain carries TRBV19 and TRBJ2-2, with 11 bases matching TRBD2. J lost 4 bases, V lost 10 bases, and 5 bases had no gene match. Germline CDR1 reads LNHDA; CDR2 reads SQIVND (reference sequence). The CDR3 covers 14 residues. This chain's CDR3 is CATNSGRGTGELFF. The CDR3 bases are TGTGCCACTAATAGCGGGAGGGGCACCGGGGAGCTGTTTTTT. The variable domain in full, completed from reference TRBV19 and TRBJ2-2, reads DGGITQSPKYLFRKEGQNVTLSCEQNLNHDAMYWYRQDPGQGLRLIYYSQIVNDFQKGDIAEGYSVSREKKESFPLTVTSAQKNPTAFYLCATNSGRGTGELFFGEGSRLTVL.

The chain uses TRBV2 and TRBJ2-1, with 7 bases aligning to TRBD2. This CDR3 has 14 residues. V gave up 2 bases and J gave up 10 bases; unmatched junction bases: 8. Germline V gene data show CDR1 as SNHLY and CDR2 as FYNNEI. CDR3 sequence (DNA): TGTGCCAGCAGTGAAATTGCTAGCGGAGAGGAGCAGTTCTTC. Its translation: CASSEIASGEEQFF.

This chain links TRBV28 with TRBJ2-3, with TRBD1 matching 8 bases. The germline V gene has CDR1 MDHEN and CDR2 SYDVKM. This CDR3 is 15 amino acids long. V was clipped by 6 bases and J by 0 bases; unmatched bases: 5. The CDR3 spells CASRSRDRSTDTQYF. CDR3 nucleotide sequence: TGTGCCAGCAGAAGCCGGGACAGGAGCACAGATACGCAGTATTTT.

The chain is built from TRBV28 and TRBJ2-1; TRBD2 matches 15 bases. The CDR3 runs 17 residues. J was trimmed by 7 bases and V by 6 bases; bases with no gene match: 10. Germline CDR1 reads MDHEN; CDR2 reads SYDVKM. The CDR3 nucleotides read TGTGCCAGCAGCCGCCGTTCCGGGACTAGCGGGAGGAATGAGCAGTTCTTC. Residues: CASSRRSGTSGRNEQFF.

This rearrangement joins TRBV5-6 to TRBJ2-2; TRBD1 matches at 7 bases. CDR3 length: 16 residues. The trim removed 0 bases at V and 0 bases at J, leaving 2 bases unmatched. Germline CDR1 reads SGHDT; CDR2 reads YYEEEE. The CDR3 DNA follows: TGTGCCAGCAGCTTGGCCGGACAGGCGAACACCGGGGAGCTGTTTTTT. This encodes CASSLAGQANTGELFF. Drawing the rest from reference TRBV5-6 and TRBJ2-2, the complete variable domain is DAGVTQSPTHLIKTRGQQVTLRCSPKSGHDTVSWYQQALGQGPQFIFQYYEEEERQRGNFPDRFSGHQFPNYSSELNVNALLLGDSALYLCASSLAGQANTGELFFGEGSRLTVL.

The CDR3 spells CASSLDLVISDTQYF. The CDR3 coding sequence is TGTGCCAGCAGCTTAGATCTAGTTATCTCAGATACGCAGTATTTT. This chain links TRBV11-2 with TRBJ2-3; D unresolved. The germline V and J ends were trimmed by 0 bases and 4 bases, with 11 bases remaining between them. Germline-derived CDR1 and CDR2 are SGHAT and FQNNGV. The CDR3 consists of 15 residues.

This chain links TRBV20-1 with TRBJ2-7; 9 bases match TRBD1. This CDR3 contains 10 residues. Germline-derived CDR1 and CDR2 are DFQATT and SNEGSKA (reference sequence). V gave up 8 bases and J gave up 10 bases; unmatched junction bases: 6. This chain's CDR3 is CSSGQGRQYF. The CDR3, as DNA: TGCAGTTCGGGACAGGGACGTCAGTACTTC.

The V call is TRBV2, the J call TRBJ2-7; D ambiguous. The V and J ends lost 6 bases and 3 bases respectively, with 12 bases between them. Germline V gene data show CDR1 as SNHLY and CDR2 as FYNNEI. The CDR3 consists of 13 residues. The CDR3 region is CASSQTDVYEQYF. DNA for the CDR3: TGTGCCAGCAGCCAAACGGACGTCTACGAGCAGTACTTC.